This T cell receptor beta chain was sequenced in a study of regulatory T cells in long-lasting Graves disease (dated by TCRdb to the early 2020s). For context, the study as a whole: Newly diagnosed Graves' disease patients had taken antithyroid drugs for less than 3 months. Persistent Graves' disease patients were compared with newly diagnosed Graves' disease patients by peripheral blood TCR sequencing and RNA sequencing. A total of about 35 samples underwent TCR sequencing, from around 13 patients with persistent Graves' disease and 20 or so patients with newly diagnosed Graves' disease. The study took place in China and was registered as a clinical trial. Broader findings and caveats from the paper: The study examined only peripheral blood because the primary lesion, thyroid tissue, could not be accessed. Persistent Graves' disease patients showed lower TCR Shannon entropy and fewer highly expanded clones than newly diagnosed patients, suggesting clonal expansion. Sequencing and analysis were restricted to the TCR beta chain. The small sample size was acknowledged by the authors as a limitation that may reduce accuracy. TRBV28, TRBJ1-2 and TRBJ2-5 were preferentially used in persistent disease, while TRBV20-1 and TRBJ2-1 were favored in newly diagnosed disease. Patients with persistent disease shared more public clonotypes (approximately 2,500) than newly diagnosed patients did (nearly 1,000).

According to the study, the label for this sample's time point signals: newly diagnosed GD, antithyroid drugs for less than 3 months. For both TCR sequencing and RNA sequencing, RNA was extracted from PBMCs in TRIzol. The diagnosis of Graves' disease followed American Thyroid Association guidelines. Recruitment of patients was carried out at an endocrinology department in Xi'an, China. Each patient gave approximately 8.8 milliliters of peripheral blood, collected in an EDTA anticoagulant tube. Ficoll Paque Plus density gradient separation was used to isolate PBMCs, and no additional T cell sorting was done. RNA quality was checked with an Agilent 2100 Bioanalyzer and agarose gel, and concentration with a NanoDrop 2000. This clonotype has ten or more counts. No antigen is known for it. Base qualities are missing; no much larger clone stands one base away. The receptor library was made with multiplex PCR. TCRdb names Illumina HiSeq 4000 as the instrument used. To build TCR beta libraries, CDR3 regions were amplified by Arm-PCR using iRepertoire HTBI primers. Before sequencing, the PCR products went through gel purification. As for how the authors treated the data: Gene usage analysis of CDR3 amino acid clonotypes used the 60 to 75 TRBV and 14 to 15 TRBJ segments found across samples. COPE and FqMerger were used to merge the filtered high-quality paired reads into contigs. BLAST was used to align contigs to the IMGT TRBV, TRBD and TRBJ reference genes, and CDR3 was defined following IMGT. Clonotypes above 0.1% frequency were classified as highly expanded clones. Shannon entropy was used to measure repertoire diversity, and the Gini coefficient was used to measure V-J evenness. Clonotypes shared by more than one individual were considered public. The public reads were run again by TCRdb, first through fastp at Q25 and then through MiXCR, and only productive beta chains were kept. CDR3 protein sequences are deduplicated, and each keeps its most common genes and DNA. None of the V and J calls come from the authors' own analysis; TCRdb made them. In this sample the table shows 300,000 to 400,000 distinct CDR3 sequences, 16% of which occur a single time. Jointly, the top ten make up less than 35% of the sample.

Taken from the germline V gene, the CDR1 and CDR2 loops are SNHLY and FYNNEI. From its cysteine to its phenylalanine, the CDR3 spans 16 amino acids. Just the 48-base CDR3 DNA is kept, in frame starting at base 1. Trimming takes 7 bases from V and 5 bases from J, and the germline ends sit 21 bases apart. The sample was also linked to a second study, of T cells in Graves' hyperthyroidism and ophthalmopathy. The other study reports the following: Stable Graves' hyperthyroidism was defined as no progression to ophthalmopathy during 18 months of follow-up. Hyperthyroidism patients were aged 18 to 65 years and newly diagnosed, with disease duration of less than 2 months. The study excluded patients with uncontrolled infections, other autoimmune diseases, pregnancy or lactation. Diagnoses were established on the basis of clinical symptoms, serum thyroxine and TRAb, thyroid ultrasound, and orbital computed tomography. The first round of RT-PCR for the TCR CDR3 was performed with the HTBI primer set and the Qiagen OneStep RT-PCR kit. Blood samples also contained most of the expanded thyroid clonotypes (frequency above 0.001), which suggests that blood repertoires may reflect thyroid immune responses. In cross-validation, a model built on a 13 V-J signature told ophthalmopathy apart from stable hyperthyroidism with over 85% sensitivity and roughly 82% specificity, and in testing the same model reached 80%/75%. In validation, the model predicted progression to ophthalmopathy a median of roughly 6.2 months before onset, with over 55% sensitivity and roughly 77% specificity. To identify distinguishing TCR V-J signatures, a discovery cohort of around 100 patients was used, comprising 40 to 45 with Graves' ophthalmopathy and around 57 with stable Graves' hyperthyroidism. Prospective prediction of ophthalmopathy was tested in an independent validation cohort consisting of some 19 hyperthyroidism patients and some 16 patients who later progressed to ophthalmopathy. The roughly 94 discovery patients were randomly split 7:3 into training and test sets. In addition, the study compared T-cell repertoires in thyroid tissue and in blood from about 6 Graves' hyperthyroidism patients. Once sampling was done, hyperthyroidism patients were given methimazole at a starting dose of 30 mg daily, whereas ophthalmopathy patients were given high-dose intravenous methylprednisolone. Libraries were constructed in a second round of multiplex PCR, after which size selection and purification were performed. The libraries were sequenced on an Illumina HiSeq2000 using paired-end 100 bp reads. SOAPnuke was used to process the raw data, throwing out any read that contained adapters or uncalled bases, had a mean Phred below 15, or lacked an exact constant-primer or identifier match. High-quality paired reads were merged using COPE v1.2.5, and each unique nucleotide sequence was defined as a clonotype. MiTCR v1.1 was used to align the clonotypes against IMGT TRBV, TRBD and TRBJ reference segments. Analysis was restricted to V-J combinations with a frequency above 0.0001, which covered roughly 99% of repertoires. A TCS score was defined as the ratio between F50 (clonal expansion) and ExV (chaos), using BLOSUM62-based TCRdist between CDR3 peptides within each V-J. Welch's t-statistics and random forest reduced several hundred V-J features to 13, which were used in a naive Bayes classifier (R e1071). Sample size was not statistically predetermined, and blinding of investigators to group allocation was not performed. According to the paper, TCR Vbeta CDR3 sequencing was carried out on 135 peripheral blood samples, which came from under 50 ophthalmopathy, around 74 hyperthyroidism and roughly 17 progressor patients.

The clonotype originates from a man aged 35 to 55 with Graves disease. Donor details come from another sample of the same person, matched by shared clones. Specimen: peripheral blood mononuclear cells (PBMCs), collected at new diagnosis, from a patient treated with antithyroid drugs. The rearrangement joined TRBV2 to TRBJ2-1, with the D call perhaps TRBD1 or TRBD2, as 6 bases match in each case. The CDR3 corresponds to CASTGQDRRGDNEQFF. The bases are TGTGCCAGCACGGGCCAAGACAGGCGGGGAGACAATGAGCAGTTCTTC. The full variable domain, with segments outside the CDR3 supplied by the reference TRBV2 and TRBJ2-1 proteins, appears as EPEVTQTPSHQVTQMGQEVILRCVPISNHLYFYWYRQILGQKVEFLVSFYNNEISEKSEIFDDQFSVERPDGSNFTLKIRSTKLEDSAMYFCASTGQDRRGDNEQFFGPGTRLTVL.